This T cell receptor (beta chain) stems from a study of blood T cell repertoires in COVID-19. Only in-frame clones appear in the TCRdb table, and some are missing; sequencing was by immunoSEQ multiplex PCR. The table has roughly 200,000 clones, roughly 85% seen once. This clone was picked up one time. The sample comprised PBMCs or T cells enriched from blood (not recorded which). The sequence was obtained from a man aged 35 to 55 who had recovered from COVID-19.

CDR3 in DNA: TGTGCCAGCAGTCTCGGGACTAATCAGCCCCAGCATTTT. It encodes CASSLGTNQPQHF. The rearrangement uses TRBV27 and TRBJ1-5, with a weak D call TRBD1 (5 bases). The germline V and J ends were trimmed by 5 bases and 4 bases, with 9 bases remaining between them. This CDR3 comprises 13 residues. The germline gives CDR1 MNHEY, CDR2 SMNVEV (reference sequence).